Listed here is a single TCR beta chain. This sample was taken from a study of blood T cell repertoires in COVID-19. Study-wide background: The United States, Italy and Spain supplied acute and convalescent COVID-19 samples. The analysed material was cDNA or gDNA that came from T cells, B-cell-depleted T cells, or PBMCs.

CDR1 LGHDT and CDR2 YNNKEL come from the germline V gene (reference sequence). The CDR3 consists of 18 residues. Trimming at V came to 1 base and at J to 3 bases, leaving 7 bases not matched to a gene. Libraries were prepared by immunoSEQ multiplex PCR; TCRdb keeps only in-frame clonotypes and omits some of them. The table has roughly 80,000 clones, about 87% seen once. The clonotype was recovered from a human donor in a cohort sampled during active COVID-19. The chain carries TRBV3-1 (or the pseudogene TRBV3-2) and TRBJ2-2; 11 nucleotides agree with TRBD1. The sample was peripheral blood. The CDR3 sequence: CASSQAYGTGGDTGELFF. DNA of the CDR3: TGTGCCAGCAGCCAAGCGTACGGGACAGGGGGGGACACCGGGGAGCTGTTTTTT.